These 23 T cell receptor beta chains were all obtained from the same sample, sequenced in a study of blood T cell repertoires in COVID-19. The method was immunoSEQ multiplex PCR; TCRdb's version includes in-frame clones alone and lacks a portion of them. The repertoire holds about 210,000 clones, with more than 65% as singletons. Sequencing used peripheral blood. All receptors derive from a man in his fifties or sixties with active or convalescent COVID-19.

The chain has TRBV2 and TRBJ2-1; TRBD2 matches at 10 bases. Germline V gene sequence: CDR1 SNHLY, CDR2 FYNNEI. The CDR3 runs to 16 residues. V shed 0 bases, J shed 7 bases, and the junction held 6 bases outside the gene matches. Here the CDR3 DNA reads TGTGCCAGCAGTGAAGCGGGGGCTAGCGGGGGTAATGAGCAGTTCTTC. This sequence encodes CASSEAGASGGNEQFF.

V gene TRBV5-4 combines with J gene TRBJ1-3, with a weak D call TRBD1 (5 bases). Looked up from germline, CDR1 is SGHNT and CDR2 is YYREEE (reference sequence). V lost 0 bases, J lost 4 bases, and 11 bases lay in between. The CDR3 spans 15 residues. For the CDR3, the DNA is TGTGCCAGCAGCTTGGGCCAGGGATACGGAAACACCATATATTTT. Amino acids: CASSLGQGYGNTIYF.

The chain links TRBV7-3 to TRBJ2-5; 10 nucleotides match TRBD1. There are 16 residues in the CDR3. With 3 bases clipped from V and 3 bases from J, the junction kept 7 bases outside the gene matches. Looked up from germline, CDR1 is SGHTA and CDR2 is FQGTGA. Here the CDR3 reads CASSFSTGTGEETQYF. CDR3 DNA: TGTGCCAGCAGCTTTTCCACCGGGACAGGGGAAGAGACCCAGTACTTC.

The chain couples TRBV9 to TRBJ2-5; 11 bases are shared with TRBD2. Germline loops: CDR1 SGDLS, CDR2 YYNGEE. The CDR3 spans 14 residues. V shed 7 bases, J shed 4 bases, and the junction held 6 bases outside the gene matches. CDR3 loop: CASGTGLAVETQYF. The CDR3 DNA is TGTGCCAGCGGGACGGGACTAGCGGTAGAGACCCAGTACTTC.

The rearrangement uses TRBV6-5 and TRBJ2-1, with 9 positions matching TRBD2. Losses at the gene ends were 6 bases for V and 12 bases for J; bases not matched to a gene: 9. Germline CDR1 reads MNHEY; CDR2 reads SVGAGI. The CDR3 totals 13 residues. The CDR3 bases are TGTGCCAGCAGCAACGTAGAGGGACTAGCGCAGTTCTTC. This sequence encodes CASSNVEGLAQFF.

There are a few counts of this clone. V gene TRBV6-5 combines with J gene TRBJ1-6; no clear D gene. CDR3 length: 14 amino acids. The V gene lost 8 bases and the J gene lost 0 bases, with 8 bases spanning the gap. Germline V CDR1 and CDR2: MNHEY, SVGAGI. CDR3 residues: CASCGISYNSPLHF. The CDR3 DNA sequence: TGTGCCAGCTGCGGGATCTCCTATAATTCACCCCTCCACTTT.

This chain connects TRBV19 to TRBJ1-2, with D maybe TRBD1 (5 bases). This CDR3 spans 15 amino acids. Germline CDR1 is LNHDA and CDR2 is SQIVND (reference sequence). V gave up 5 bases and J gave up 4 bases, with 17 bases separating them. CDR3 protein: CASSSIDRAAYGYTF. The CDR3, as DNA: TGTGCCAGTAGTTCGATCGACAGAGCCGCCTATGGCTACACCTTC.

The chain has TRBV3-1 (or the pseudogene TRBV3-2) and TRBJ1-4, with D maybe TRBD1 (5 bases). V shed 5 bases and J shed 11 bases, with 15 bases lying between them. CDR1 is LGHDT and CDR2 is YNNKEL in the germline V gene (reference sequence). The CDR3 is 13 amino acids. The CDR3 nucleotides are TGTGCCAGCAGCATACAACCGGGGGTGAAACTGTTTTTT. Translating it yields CASSIQPGVKLFF.

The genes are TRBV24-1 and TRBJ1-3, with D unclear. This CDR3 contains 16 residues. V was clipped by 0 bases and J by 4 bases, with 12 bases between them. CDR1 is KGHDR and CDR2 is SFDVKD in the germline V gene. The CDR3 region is CATSDLITEEGNTIYF. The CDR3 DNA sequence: TGTGCCACCAGTGATTTGATCACTGAGGAAGGAAACACCATATATTTT.

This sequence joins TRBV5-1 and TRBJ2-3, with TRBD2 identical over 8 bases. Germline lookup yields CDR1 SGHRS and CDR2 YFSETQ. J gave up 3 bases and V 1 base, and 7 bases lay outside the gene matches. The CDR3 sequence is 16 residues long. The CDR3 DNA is TGCGCCAGCAGCTTGTTTCCGGGAGGGTCGACAGATACGCAGTATTTT. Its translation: CASSLFPGGSTDTQYF.

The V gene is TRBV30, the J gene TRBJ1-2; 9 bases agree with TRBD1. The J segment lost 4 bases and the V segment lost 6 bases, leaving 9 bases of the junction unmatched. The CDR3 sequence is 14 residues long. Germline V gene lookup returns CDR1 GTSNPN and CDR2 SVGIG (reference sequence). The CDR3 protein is CACPPGQGSYGYTF. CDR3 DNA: TGTGCCTGCCCCCCGGGACAGGGCTCCTATGGCTACACCTTC.

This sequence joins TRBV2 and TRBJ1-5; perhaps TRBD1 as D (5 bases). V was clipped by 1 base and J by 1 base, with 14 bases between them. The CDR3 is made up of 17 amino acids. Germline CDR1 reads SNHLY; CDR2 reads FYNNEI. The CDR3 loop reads CASSEGGAGGSNQPQHF. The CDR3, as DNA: TGTGCCAGCAGTGAAGGTGGGGCAGGTGGGAGCAATCAGCCCCAGCATTTT.

Here the CDR3 reads CASSRPTWSEKLFF. The DNA for the CDR3 is TGTGCCAGCAGCCGGCCTACCTGGAGTGAAAAACTGTTTTTT. The J gene is TRBJ1-4, the V gene TRBV7-9; D is unresolved. This CDR3 has 14 amino acids. V was clipped by 5 bases and J by 7 bases, with 14 bases between them. In germline, CDR1 is SEHNR, CDR2 FQNEAQ (reference sequence). Full variable domain (outside the CDR3, taken from reference TRBV7-9 and TRBJ1-4): DTGVSQNPRHKITKRGQNVTFRCDPISEHNRLYWYRQTLGQGPEFLTYFQNEAQLEKSRLLSDRFSAERPKGSFSTLEIQRTEQGDSAMYLCASSRPTWSEKLFFGSGTQLSVL.

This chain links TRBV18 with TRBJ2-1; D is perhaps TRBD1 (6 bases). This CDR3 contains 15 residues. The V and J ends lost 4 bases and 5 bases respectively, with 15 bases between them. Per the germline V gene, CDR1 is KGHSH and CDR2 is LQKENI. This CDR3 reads CASSRGIGDNNEQFF. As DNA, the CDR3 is TGTGCCAGCTCACGGGGTATTGGGGACAACAATGAGCAGTTCTTC.

The CDR3 is CASSGGGRFSYEQYF. CDR3 bases: TGTGCCAGCAGTGGGGGGGGCAGATTCTCCTACGAGCAGTACTTC. The chain couples TRBV28 to TRBJ2-7; D is perhaps TRBD2 (7 bases). CDR1 is MDHEN, CDR2 SYDVKM, per germline. The CDR3 consists of 15 residues. V was shortened by 5 bases and J by 0 bases, with 14 bases between the two germline ends.

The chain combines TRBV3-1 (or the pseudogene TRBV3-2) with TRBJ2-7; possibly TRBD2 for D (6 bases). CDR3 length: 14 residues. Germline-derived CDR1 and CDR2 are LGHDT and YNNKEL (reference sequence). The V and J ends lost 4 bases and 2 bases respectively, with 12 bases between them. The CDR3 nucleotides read TGTGCCAGCAGCCCCGGGACTGGGCCCTACGAGCAGTACTTC. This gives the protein CASSPGTGPYEQYF.

The CDR3 region has the DNA TGTGCCAGCAGCTTAACTGGAGATACGCAGTATTTT. As protein: CASSLTGDTQYF. V usage is TRBV7-6 and J usage is TRBJ2-3; D is uncertain. Deletions cut 2 bases from V and 5 bases from J, with 5 bases between. The CDR3 totals 12 residues. The V gene's germline CDR1 is SGHVS and CDR2 FNYEAQ. Based on the CDR3 plus reference TRBV7-6 and TRBJ2-3, the full variable domain is GAGVSQSPRYKVTKRGQDVALRCDPISGHVSLYWYRQALGQGPEFLTYFNYEAQQDKSGLPNDRFSAERPEGSISTLTIQRTEQRDSAMYRCASSLTGDTQYFGPGTRLTVL.

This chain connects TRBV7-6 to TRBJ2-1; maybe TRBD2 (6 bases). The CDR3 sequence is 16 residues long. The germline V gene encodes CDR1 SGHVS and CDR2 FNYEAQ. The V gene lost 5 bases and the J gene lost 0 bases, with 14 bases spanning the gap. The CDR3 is CASSAGRAPSYNEQFF. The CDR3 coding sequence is TGTGCCAGCAGCGCGGGAAGGGCTCCCTCCTACAATGAGCAGTTCTTC.

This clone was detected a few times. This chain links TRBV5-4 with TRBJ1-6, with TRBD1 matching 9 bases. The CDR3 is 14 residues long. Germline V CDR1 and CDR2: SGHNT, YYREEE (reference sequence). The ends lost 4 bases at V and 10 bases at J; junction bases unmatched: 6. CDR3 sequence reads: CASSPDRGYSPLHF. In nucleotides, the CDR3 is TGTGCCAGCAGCCCCGACAGGGGGTACTCACCCCTCCACTTT. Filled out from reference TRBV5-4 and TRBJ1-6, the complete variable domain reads ETGVTQSPTHLIKTRGQQVTLRCSSQSGHNTVSWYQQALGQGPQFIFQYYREEENGRGNFPPRFSGLQFPNYSSELNVNALELDDSALYLCASSPDRGYSPLHFGNGTRLTVT.

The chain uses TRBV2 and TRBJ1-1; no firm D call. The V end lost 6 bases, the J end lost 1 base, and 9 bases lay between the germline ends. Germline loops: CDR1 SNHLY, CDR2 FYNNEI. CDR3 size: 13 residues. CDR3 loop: CASRLDTNTEAFF. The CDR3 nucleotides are TGTGCCAGCAGACTCGACACGAACACTGAAGCTTTCTTT.

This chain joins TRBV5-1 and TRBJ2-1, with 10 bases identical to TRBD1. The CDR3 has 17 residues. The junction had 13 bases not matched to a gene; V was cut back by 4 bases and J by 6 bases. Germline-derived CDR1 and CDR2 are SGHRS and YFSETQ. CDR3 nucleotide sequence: TGCGCCAGCAGCGCCCAACCCGGGACAGGGGACGGCAATGAGCAGTTCTTC. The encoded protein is CASSAQPGTGDGNEQFF.

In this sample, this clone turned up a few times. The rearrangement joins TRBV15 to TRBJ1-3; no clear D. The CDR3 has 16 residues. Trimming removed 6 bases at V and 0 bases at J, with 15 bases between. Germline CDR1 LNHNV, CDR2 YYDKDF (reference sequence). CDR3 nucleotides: TGTGCCACCAGTTTTGCCAGGCTGAGCTCTGGAAACACCATATATTTT. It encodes CATSFARLSSGNTIYF.

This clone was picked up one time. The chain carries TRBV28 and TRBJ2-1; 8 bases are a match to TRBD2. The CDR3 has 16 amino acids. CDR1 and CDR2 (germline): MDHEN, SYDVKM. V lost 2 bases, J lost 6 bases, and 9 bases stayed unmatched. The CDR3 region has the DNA TGTGCCAGCAGTTTAGACTCGGGACTAGGCGGCAATGAGCAGTTCTTC. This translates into CASSLDSGLGGNEQFF.